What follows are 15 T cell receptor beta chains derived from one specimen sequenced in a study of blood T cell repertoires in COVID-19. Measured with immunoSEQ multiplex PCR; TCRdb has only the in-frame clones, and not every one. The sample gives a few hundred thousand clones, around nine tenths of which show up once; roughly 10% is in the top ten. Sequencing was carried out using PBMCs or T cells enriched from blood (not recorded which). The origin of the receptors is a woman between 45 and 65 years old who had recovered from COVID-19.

The CDR3 nucleotides read TGTGCCAGTAGTATAACCTTCCTGGGGGGGACCCAGCATTTT. Amino acids: CASSITFLGGTQHF. The J gene is TRBJ1-5, the V gene TRBV19; the D gene is possibly TRBD1 (5 bases). Germline CDR1 is LNHDA and CDR2 is SQIVND (reference sequence). CDR3 size: 14 residues. Trimming cost V 2 bases and J 11 bases, with 16 bases left between them.

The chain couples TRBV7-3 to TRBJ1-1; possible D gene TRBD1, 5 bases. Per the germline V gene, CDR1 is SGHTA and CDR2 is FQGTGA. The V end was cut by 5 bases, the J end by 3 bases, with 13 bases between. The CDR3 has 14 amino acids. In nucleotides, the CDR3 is TGTGCCAGCAGCCCCTTCGGGGGGGACACTGAAGCTTTCTTT. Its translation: CASSPFGGDTEAFF.

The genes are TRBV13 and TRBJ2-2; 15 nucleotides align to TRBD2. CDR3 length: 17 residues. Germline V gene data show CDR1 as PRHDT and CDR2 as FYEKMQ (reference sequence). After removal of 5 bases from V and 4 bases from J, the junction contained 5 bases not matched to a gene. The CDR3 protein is CASSPGLAGGPTGELFF. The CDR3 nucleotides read TGTGCCAGCAGCCCCGGACTAGCGGGGGGGCCCACCGGGGAGCTGTTTTTT.

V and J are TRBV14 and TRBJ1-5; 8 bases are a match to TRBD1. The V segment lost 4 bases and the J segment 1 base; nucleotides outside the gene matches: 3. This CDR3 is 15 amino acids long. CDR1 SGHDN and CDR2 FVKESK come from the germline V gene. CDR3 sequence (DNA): TGTGCCAGCAGCCGGGGGACAGGAAGCAATCAGCCCCAGCATTTT. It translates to CASSRGTGSNQPQHF.

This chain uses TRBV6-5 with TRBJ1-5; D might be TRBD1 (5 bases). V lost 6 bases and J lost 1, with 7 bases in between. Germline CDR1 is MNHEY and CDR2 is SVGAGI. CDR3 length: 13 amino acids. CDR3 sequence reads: CASREGSNQPQHF. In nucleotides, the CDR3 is TGTGCCAGCAGGGAGGGGAGCAATCAGCCCCAGCATTTT.

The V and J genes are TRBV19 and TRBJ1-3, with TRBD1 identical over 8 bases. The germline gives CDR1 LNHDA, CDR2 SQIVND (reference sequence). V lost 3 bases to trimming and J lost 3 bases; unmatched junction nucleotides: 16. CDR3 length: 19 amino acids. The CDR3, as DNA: TGTGCCAGTAGTATGCAGGGACAGGAGATTGCTCCAGATGGAAACACCATATATTTT. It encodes CASSMQGQEIAPDGNTIYF.

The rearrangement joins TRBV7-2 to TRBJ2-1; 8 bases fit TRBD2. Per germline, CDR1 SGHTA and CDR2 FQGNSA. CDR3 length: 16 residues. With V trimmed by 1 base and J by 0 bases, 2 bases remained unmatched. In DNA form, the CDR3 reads TGTGCCAGCAGCTTAGACGGGGGGGCCTCCTACAATGAGCAGTTCTTC. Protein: CASSLDGGASYNEQFF.

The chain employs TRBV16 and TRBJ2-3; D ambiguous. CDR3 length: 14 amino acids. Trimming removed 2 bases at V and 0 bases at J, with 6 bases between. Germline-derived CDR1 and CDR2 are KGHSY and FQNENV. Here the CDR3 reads CASSQDSSTDTQYF. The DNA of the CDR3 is TGTGCCAGCAGCCAAGACTCGAGCACAGATACGCAGTATTTT.

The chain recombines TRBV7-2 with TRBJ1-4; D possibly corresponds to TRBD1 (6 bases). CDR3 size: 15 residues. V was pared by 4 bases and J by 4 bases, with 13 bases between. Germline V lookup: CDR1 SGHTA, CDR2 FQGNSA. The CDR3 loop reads CASSYPGQINEKLFF. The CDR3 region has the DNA TGTGCCAGCAGCTACCCAGGACAGATTAATGAAAAACTGTTTTTT. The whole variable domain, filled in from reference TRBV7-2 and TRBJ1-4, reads GAGVSQSPSNKVTEKGKDVELRCDPISGHTALYWYRQSLGQGLEFLIYFQGNSAPDKSGLPSDRFSAERTGGSVSTLTIQRTQQEDSAVYLCASSYPGQINEKLFFGSGTQLSVL.

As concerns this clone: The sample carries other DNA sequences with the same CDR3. The CDR3 DNA is TGTGCCTGGAGTGCGACAGGGAACACTGAAGCTTTCTTT. The encoded protein is CAWSATGNTEAFF. This rearrangement joins TRBV30 to TRBJ1-1; maybe TRBD1 (6 bases). V was cut by 1 base and J by 1 base, with 7 bases left in between. This CDR3 has 13 residues. CDR1 is GTSNPN and CDR2 is SVGIG in the germline V gene (reference sequence).

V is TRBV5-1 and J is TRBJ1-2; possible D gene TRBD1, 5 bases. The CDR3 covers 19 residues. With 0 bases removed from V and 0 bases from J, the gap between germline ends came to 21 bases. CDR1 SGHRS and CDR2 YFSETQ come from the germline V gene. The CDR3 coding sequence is TGCGCCAGCAGCTTGGCCCCCGGACGGGGGTTGGGCGCTAACTATGGCTACACCTTC. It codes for CASSLAPGRGLGANYGYTF.

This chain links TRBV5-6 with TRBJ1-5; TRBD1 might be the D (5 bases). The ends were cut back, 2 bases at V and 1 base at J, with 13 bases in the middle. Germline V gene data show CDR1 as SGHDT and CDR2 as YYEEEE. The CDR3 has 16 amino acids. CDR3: CASSFGGSSSNQPQHF. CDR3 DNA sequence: TGTGCCAGCAGCTTCGGGGGTTCGTCGAGCAATCAGCCCCAGCATTTT.

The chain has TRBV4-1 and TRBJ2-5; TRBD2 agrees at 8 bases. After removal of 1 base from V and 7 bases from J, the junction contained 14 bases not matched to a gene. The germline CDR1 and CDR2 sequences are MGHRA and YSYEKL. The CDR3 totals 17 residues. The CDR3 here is CASSQGVRGGTPWTQYF. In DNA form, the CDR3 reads TGCGCCAGCAGCCAAGGCGTACGCGGGGGGACCCCGTGGACCCAGTACTTC.

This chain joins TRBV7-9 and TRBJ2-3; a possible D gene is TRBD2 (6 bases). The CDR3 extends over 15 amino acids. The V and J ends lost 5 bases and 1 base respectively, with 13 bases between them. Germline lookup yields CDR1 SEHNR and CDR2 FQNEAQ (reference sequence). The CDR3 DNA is TGTGCCAGCAGCCCCAACTGGGGGGGCACAGATACGCAGTATTTT. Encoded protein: CASSPNWGGTDTQYF.

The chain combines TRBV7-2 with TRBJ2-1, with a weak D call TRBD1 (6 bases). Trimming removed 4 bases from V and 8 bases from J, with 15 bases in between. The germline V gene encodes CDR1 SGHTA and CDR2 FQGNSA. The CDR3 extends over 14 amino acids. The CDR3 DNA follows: TGTGCCAGCAGCTCAATACAGGGTGTCCATGAGCAGTTCTTC. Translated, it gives CASSSIQGVHEQFF. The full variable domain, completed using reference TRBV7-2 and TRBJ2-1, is GAGVSQSPSNKVTEKGKDVELRCDPISGHTALYWYRQSLGQGLEFLIYFQGNSAPDKSGLPSDRFSAERTGGSVSTLTIQRTQQEDSAVYLCASSSIQGVHEQFFGPGTRLTVL.